The rows below give T cell receptor beta chains drawn from one sample of a study of T-cell reconstitution after alpha-beta-depleted transplantation in children. In TCRdb, the PCR reads were re-called with MiXCR into one record per CDR3 protein. This table has about 230,000 distinct CDR3 sequences, about 9.2% appearing once. Sequencing used PBMCs from the stem cell graft donor, obtained from the stem cell graft. The receptors were gathered from a human donor who donated a stem cell graft to a child with acute lymphoblastic leukemia. CDR3s include the opening cysteine and the closing phenylalanine or tryptophan. The D gene is left open where the match is weak. Rows may omit the clone size; those that give it use once, few, many or a size class.

d_gene: TRBD2
j_gene: TRBJ2-1
v_gene: TRBV5-1
abundance: many
CDR3nt: TGCGCCAGCAGCCCTAGCGGGGGGGCAGCCTACAATGAGCAGTTCTTC
CDR3aa: CASSPSGGAAYNEQFF

d_gene: -
j_gene: TRBJ1-2
v_gene: TRBV12-3/TRBV12-4
abundance: many
CDR3nt: TGTGCCAGCAGGGGGATGGCGGGCAATAACTATGGCTACACCTTC
CDR3aa: CASRGMAGNNYGYTF

d_gene: -
j_gene: TRBJ2-1
v_gene: TRBV29-1
abundance: many
CDR3nt: TGCAGCTTCCGGGACACTACCCTTAATGAGCAGTTCTTC
CDR3aa: CSFRDTTLNEQFF

d_gene: -
j_gene: TRBJ1-5
v_gene: TRBV12-3/TRBV12-4
abundance: -
CDR3nt: TGTGCCAGCAGTTCTAGGGGGAGGAGCAATCAGCCCCAGCATTTT
CDR3aa: CASSSRGRSNQPQHF

d_gene: -
j_gene: TRBJ2-7
v_gene: TRBV20-1
abundance: -
CDR3nt: TGCAGTGCTACGGACACCTACGAGCAGTACTTC
CDR3aa: CSATDTYEQYF

d_gene: -
j_gene: TRBJ1-2
v_gene: TRBV11-2
abundance: -
CDR3nt: TGTGCCAGCAGCCTCTACGCCGGCGGGGATGGCTACACCTTC
CDR3aa: CASSLYAGGDGYTF

d_gene: -
j_gene: TRBJ2-3
v_gene: TRBV29-1
abundance: many
CDR3nt: TGCAGCGTTGACCCCCGGGACCCGATTAGTGATACGCAGTATTTT
CDR3aa: CSVDPRDPISDTQYF

d_gene: TRBD1
j_gene: TRBJ1-2
v_gene: TRBV20-1
abundance: few
CDR3nt: TGCAGTGCGGCACAGGGGGCGCTTGGCTACACCTTC
CDR3aa: CSAAQGALGYTF

d_gene: -
j_gene: TRBJ2-1
v_gene: TRBV10-3
abundance: -
CDR3nt: TGTGCCATCAGTAACGGCCTACCCTACAATGAGCAGTTCTTC
CDR3aa: CAISNGLPYNEQFF

d_gene: TRBD1
j_gene: TRBJ1-5
v_gene: TRBV10-3
abundance: -
CDR3nt: TGTGCCAAGAGGGACAGGGACGCGCAGCCCCAGCATTTT
CDR3aa: CAKRDRDAQPQHF

d_gene: TRBD1
j_gene: TRBJ2-3
v_gene: TRBV5-1
abundance: many
CDR3nt: TGCGCCAGCAGCCCCCGGACAGGGGGGCCAGATACGCAGTATTTT
CDR3aa: CASSPRTGGPDTQYF

d_gene: -
j_gene: TRBJ1-5
v_gene: TRBV6-1
abundance: few
CDR3nt: TGTGCCAGCAGTGAATTTTGGGGCAATCAGCCCCAGCATTTT
CDR3aa: CASSEFWGNQPQHF

d_gene: -
j_gene: TRBJ2-3
v_gene: TRBV10-3
abundance: -
CDR3nt: TGTGCCATCAGTGAATCCTTTACAGATACGCAGTATTTT
CDR3aa: CAISESFTDTQYF

d_gene: -
j_gene: TRBJ1-2
v_gene: TRBV6-2/TRBV6-3
abundance: -
CDR3nt: TGTGCCAGCAGGCAGGAGATCTATGGCTACACCTTC
CDR3aa: CASRQEIYGYTF

d_gene: TRBD1
j_gene: TRBJ1-2
v_gene: TRBV7-8
abundance: -
CDR3nt: TGTGCCAGCAGCGGGGACAGAGACTATGGCTACACCTTC
CDR3aa: CASSGDRDYGYTF

d_gene: -
j_gene: TRBJ2-1
v_gene: TRBV20-1
abundance: few
CDR3nt: TGCAGTGCCCCAGGCTCCTACAATGAGCAGTTCTTC
CDR3aa: CSAPGSYNEQFF

d_gene: -
j_gene: TRBJ2-7
v_gene: TRBV15
abundance: many
CDR3nt: TGTGCCACCAGCAGAGAAGGGACGGATGTGTACGAGCAGTACTTC
CDR3aa: CATSREGTDVYEQYF

d_gene: -
j_gene: TRBJ1-1
v_gene: TRBV7-9
abundance: many
CDR3nt: TGTGCCAGCAGCTTTTCGAGCACTGAAGCTTTCTTT
CDR3aa: CASSFSSTEAFF

d_gene: -
j_gene: TRBJ1-2
v_gene: TRBV6-2/TRBV6-3
abundance: many
CDR3nt: TGTGCCAGCAGTTACGGACAGTCTTACTATGGCTACACCTTC
CDR3aa: CASSYGQSYYGYTF

d_gene: TRBD2
j_gene: TRBJ2-7
v_gene: TRBV4-1
abundance: few
CDR3nt: TGCGCCAGCAGCCTACACGGACTAGCGGGGACCTACGAGCAGTACTTC
CDR3aa: CASSLHGLAGTYEQYF

d_gene: -
j_gene: TRBJ1-5
v_gene: TRBV27
abundance: few
CDR3nt: TGTGCCAGCAGTCTAGGGCCCGGATATAGCAATCAGCCCCAGCATTTT
CDR3aa: CASSLGPGYSNQPQHF

d_gene: -
j_gene: TRBJ1-2
v_gene: TRBV5-6
abundance: many
CDR3nt: TGTGCCAGCAGCTACGGGGAGGGAAACTATGGCTACACCTTC
CDR3aa: CASSYGEGNYGYTF

d_gene: -
j_gene: TRBJ2-1
v_gene: TRBV20-1
abundance: few
CDR3nt: TGCAGTGCTAGAGGGCCCGGGTCTGGGAACAATGAGCAGTTCTTC
CDR3aa: CSARGPGSGNNEQFF

d_gene: -
j_gene: TRBJ2-3
v_gene: TRBV7-9
abundance: -
CDR3nt: TGTGCCAGCAGGCTGGACACAGATACGCAGTATTTT
CDR3aa: CASRLDTDTQYF

d_gene: -
j_gene: TRBJ2-7
v_gene: TRBV27
abundance: once
CDR3nt: TGTGCCAGCAGTTTGGGTGTACCGCCCTACGAGCAGTACTTC
CDR3aa: CASSLGVPPYEQYF

d_gene: -
j_gene: TRBJ1-3
v_gene: TRBV15
abundance: many
CDR3nt: TGTGCCACCAGCAGAGACGCAAGGGACACCGACGGGGGAAACACCATATATTTT
CDR3aa: CATSRDARDTDGGNTIYF

d_gene: -
j_gene: TRBJ2-3
v_gene: TRBV29-1
abundance: many
CDR3nt: TGCAGCGTTGCCGGCACACTGTCGGGCACAGATACGCAGTATTTT
CDR3aa: CSVAGTLSGTDTQYF

d_gene: -
j_gene: TRBJ2-5
v_gene: TRBV7-9
abundance: few
CDR3nt: TGTGCCAGCACCCCAACGTCCATTCTCCAAGAGACCCAGTACTTC
CDR3aa: CASTPTSILQETQYF

d_gene: -
j_gene: TRBJ2-7
v_gene: TRBV13
abundance: -
CDR3nt: TGTGCCAGCAGCACTCAGGGATTGCAGTACTTC
CDR3aa: CASSTQGLQYF

d_gene: -
j_gene: TRBJ1-2
v_gene: TRBV20-1
abundance: -
CDR3nt: TGCAGTGCTAGAGATTCCGAGGGGAGTGTTAATGGCTACACCTTC
CDR3aa: CSARDSEGSVNGYTF

d_gene: -
j_gene: TRBJ2-5
v_gene: TRBV30
abundance: -
CDR3nt: TGTGCCTGGAGTATACCACCGACCGCCAGAGGGGGGACCCAGTACTTC
CDR3aa: CAWSIPPTARGGTQYF

d_gene: -
j_gene: TRBJ2-1
v_gene: TRBV10-3
abundance: few
CDR3nt: TGTGCCATCAAAACCTCAACGAGGGCGAACAATGAGCAGTTCTTC
CDR3aa: CAIKTSTRANNEQFF

d_gene: -
j_gene: TRBJ2-3
v_gene: TRBV7-9
abundance: -
CDR3nt: TGTGCCAGCAGCTTATGGAGGGATACGCAGTATTTT
CDR3aa: CASSLWRDTQYF

d_gene: -
j_gene: TRBJ1-4
v_gene: TRBV30
abundance: once
CDR3nt: TGTGCCTGGAGTGGGTCACCAACTAATGAAAAACTGTTTTTT
CDR3aa: CAWSGSPTNEKLFF

d_gene: TRBD1
j_gene: TRBJ1-4
v_gene: TRBV5-1
abundance: many
CDR3nt: TGCGCCAGCAGCTTCACAGGGGGCTTGACTAATGAAAAACTGTTTTTT
CDR3aa: CASSFTGGLTNEKLFF

d_gene: -
j_gene: TRBJ1-5
v_gene: TRBV12-3/TRBV12-4
abundance: -
CDR3nt: TGTGCCAGCAGTTTTATGGGGCTGGGCAATCAGCCCCAGCATTTT
CDR3aa: CASSFMGLGNQPQHF

d_gene: -
j_gene: TRBJ2-7
v_gene: TRBV20-1
abundance: few
CDR3nt: TGCAGTGCTAGAGATCTTCGAGGACAGACCTACGAGCAGTACTTC
CDR3aa: CSARDLRGQTYEQYF

d_gene: -
j_gene: TRBJ2-7
v_gene: TRBV18
abundance: -
CDR3nt: TGTGCCAGCTCACCAAAGAAGGACAGAACCTACGAGCAGTACTTC
CDR3aa: CASSPKKDRTYEQYF

d_gene: TRBD2
j_gene: TRBJ2-1
v_gene: TRBV29-1
abundance: many
CDR3nt: TGCAGCGTGGTTGGATTGGGACTAGCCTCATATGAGCAGTTCTTC
CDR3aa: CSVVGLGLASYEQFF

d_gene: -
j_gene: TRBJ2-7
v_gene: TRBV11-2
abundance: -
CDR3nt: TGTGCCAGCAGCCGGGCGTCTACCTACGAGCAGTACTTC
CDR3aa: CASSRASTYEQYF

d_gene: -
j_gene: TRBJ2-7
v_gene: TRBV5-1
abundance: -
CDR3nt: TGCGCCAGCAGACCCGAACTAACCTACGAGCAGTACTTC
CDR3aa: CASRPELTYEQYF

d_gene: TRBD2
j_gene: TRBJ2-3
v_gene: TRBV3-1
abundance: -
CDR3nt: TGTGCCAGCCTCCAGGCGGGGGGGCCAGATACGCAGTATTTT
CDR3aa: CASLQAGGPDTQYF

d_gene: TRBD2
j_gene: TRBJ2-7
v_gene: TRBV7-2
abundance: -
CDR3nt: TGTGCCAGCAGCCCTAGCGGGGGGCCCCACGAGCAGTACTTC
CDR3aa: CASSPSGGPHEQYF

d_gene: TRBD1
j_gene: TRBJ2-1
v_gene: TRBV7-9
abundance: few
CDR3nt: TGTGCCAGCAGCTCACGAGCGACAGGGGGCTCCTACAATGAGCAGTTCTTC
CDR3aa: CASSSRATGGSYNEQFF

d_gene: TRBD1
j_gene: TRBJ1-1
v_gene: TRBV29-1
abundance: -
CDR3nt: TGCAGCGTCCTTACCACCGGGACAGGGCCCACTGAAGCTTTCTTT
CDR3aa: CSVLTTGTGPTEAFF

d_gene: TRBD2
j_gene: TRBJ2-7
v_gene: TRBV3-1
abundance: few
CDR3nt: TGTGCCAGCAGCCAAGATTTGCGGGGGGCTGGCGAGCAGTACTTC
CDR3aa: CASSQDLRGAGEQYF

d_gene: -
j_gene: TRBJ2-5
v_gene: TRBV25-1
abundance: many
CDR3nt: TGTGCCAGCAGTGAATCGGGAAAGGCGTGGGGAGAGACCCAGTACTTC
CDR3aa: CASSESGKAWGETQYF

d_gene: -
j_gene: TRBJ2-3
v_gene: TRBV7-2
abundance: few
CDR3nt: TGTGCCAGCAGCTCTTGGAGGGGGGGGTCGGGCACAGATACGCAGTATTTT
CDR3aa: CASSSWRGGSGTDTQYF

d_gene: -
j_gene: TRBJ1-2
v_gene: TRBV29-1
abundance: -
CDR3nt: TGCAGCGTCGAGGACGGTTATGGCTACACCTTC
CDR3aa: CSVEDGYGYTF

d_gene: -
j_gene: TRBJ2-5
v_gene: TRBV15
abundance: -
CDR3nt: TGTGCCACCCAGGAGGGGGCATCACCCCAGTACTTC
CDR3aa: CATQEGASPQYF

d_gene: -
j_gene: TRBJ1-1
v_gene: TRBV3-1
abundance: few
CDR3nt: TGTGCCACAGGACACATGAACACTGAAGCTTTCTTT
CDR3aa: CATGHMNTEAFF

d_gene: TRBD1
j_gene: TRBJ1-6
v_gene: TRBV6-1
abundance: -
CDR3nt: TGTGCCAGCAGTCGGCCGACAGGGAATCCTTCTTCACCCCTCCACTTT
CDR3aa: CASSRPTGNPSSPLHF

d_gene: -
j_gene: TRBJ1-1
v_gene: TRBV18
abundance: -
CDR3nt: TGTGCCAGCTCGGGGACACCTCACTCCGGTGAAGCTTTCTTT
CDR3aa: CASSGTPHSGEAFF